The 4 T cell receptor beta chains given below trace back to one sample, sequenced in a study of T-cell reconstitution after alpha-beta-depleted transplantation in children. Library preparation (for TCRbeta) was performed with unique molecular identifiers. TCRdb reprocessed the PCR reads via MiXCR and lists one record per CDR3 protein. Of 500,000 to 650,000 distinct CDR3 sequences in the sample, approximately 10% were seen once. Specimen: PBMCs, mostly from graft donor cells, collected 180 days after TCRalphabeta/CD19-depleted stem cell transplant. All receptors derive from a female patient aged 2 to 10 who had a stem cell transplant for aplastic anemia, so the T cells may come from the graft donor.

This clonotype has a handful of counts. The chain links TRBV4-3 to TRBJ2-1; a possible D gene is TRBD2 (5 bases). The V gene lost 0 bases and the J gene lost 7 bases, with 19 bases spanning the gap. Germline CDR1 LGHNA, CDR2 YSLEER. CDR3 length equals 17 residues. The CDR3 loop reads CASSQDRWVPSGNEQFF. The CDR3 nucleotides are TGCGCCAGCAGCCAAGATCGTTGGGTGCCCTCGGGGAATGAGCAGTTCTTC.

The V and J genes are TRBV7-2 and TRBJ1-5, with 9 bases fitting TRBD1. Germline CDR1 reads SGHTA; CDR2 reads FQGNSA. The CDR3 spans 17 residues. Trimming took 5 bases from V and 0 from J; bases not matched to a gene: 8. The CDR3 coding sequence is TGTGCCAGCAGCGACGGGACAGGGCCTTATAGCAATCAGCCCCAGCATTTT. The encoded protein is CASSDGTGPYSNQPQHF.

This clonotype has a handful of counts. This chain connects TRBV6-1 to TRBJ2-3; possible D gene TRBD1, 6 bases. The V end lost 9 bases, the J end lost 2 bases, and 18 bases lay between the germline ends. The CDR3 is made up of 15 amino acids. Germline assignment: CDR1 MNHNS and CDR2 SASEGT. CDR3 DNA: TGTGCCAGTTTACCCTTCAGGGGCCCCACAGATACGCAGTATTTT. It codes for CASLPFRGPTDTQYF.

There are a few counts of this clonotype. The rearrangement uses TRBV20-1 and TRBJ2-7, with 7 bases matching TRBD1. This CDR3 spans 12 amino acids. Per germline, CDR1 DFQATT and CDR2 SNEGSKA (reference sequence). The V and J ends lost 6 bases and 3 bases, in that order; junction bases with no gene match: 5. In DNA, the CDR3 is TGCAGTGCCAGGGACAGATACTACGAGCAGTACGTC. Translating gives CSARDRYYEQYV.